Listed below are T cell receptor beta chains from one sample, sequenced in a study of cytomegalovirus exposure and HLA in healthy donors. Assay: immunoSEQ multiplex PCR; the TCRdb copy retains only in-frame clones and omits some. The table records about 230,000 clones, 70% to 80% of them present only once. Sequencing was done on a sample of PBMCs. The receptors were sampled from a woman in her fifties or sixties in good health and CMV-seropositive. Both conserved end residues are part of each CDR3. D genes are given only for firm matches. The size of a clone is reported for some rows only, either as once, few or many, or as a class for expanded clones.

abundance,j_gene,d_gene,v_gene,len,CDR3nt,CDR3aa
few,TRBJ2-7,TRBD1,TRBV5-1,13,TGCGCCAGCCGTGGGACAGAACCCTACGAGCAGTACTTC,CASRGTEPYEQYF
once,TRBJ2-7,TRBD2,TRBV5-1,18,TGCGCCAGCAGCTTGCCGGGGACTAGCGGGAGGACCAAGAACGAGCAGTACTTC,CASSLPGTSGRTKNEQYF
few,TRBJ2-2,-,TRBV5-1,16,TGCGCCAGCAGCCCGGGGACAAACCGAGGAGCCGGGGAGCTGTTTTTT,CASSPGTNRGAGELFF
-,TRBJ1-1,-,TRBV19,16,TGTGCCAGTAGTAGGGCCGGCCCCGGGATTCGCACTGAAGCTTTCTTT,CASSRAGPGIRTEAFF
-,TRBJ1-2,TRBD1,TRBV6-4,15,TGTGCCAGCAGTCAAGCCGGGACAGGGGACTATGGCTACACCTTC,CASSQAGTGDYGYTF
many,TRBJ1-4,-,TRBV30,16,TGTGCCTGGGAGGGCCCAGGCGTTGCAACTAATGAAAAACTGTTTTTT,CAWEGPGVATNEKLFF
-,TRBJ2-5,-,TRBV7-7,13,TGTGCCAGCAGCCCCGGACAGACAGAGACCCAGTACTTC,CASSPGQTETQYF
-,TRBJ2-3,-,TRBV9,15,TGTGCCAGCAGCGTTCGCCTAGGTAGCACAGATACGCAGTATTTT,CASSVRLGSTDTQYF
-,TRBJ2-7,-,TRBV11-2,15,TGTGCCAGCAGCTTAGTGGCGGAGAAAGCCTACGAGCAGTACTTC,CASSLVAEKAYEQYF
-,TRBJ2-2,-,TRBV2,14,TGTGCCAGCAGCCAGGAGGCGAACACCGGGGAGCTGTTTTTT,CASSQEANTGELFF
-,TRBJ1-5,-,TRBV28,14,TGTGCCAGCCGGCTCTCACTAACAAATCAGCCCCAGCATTTT,CASRLSLTNQPQHF
-,TRBJ2-4,-,TRBV7-2,18,TGTGCCAGCAGCTTAGGGGGGGACCGATCACCGGGCTTCAACATTCAGTACTTC,CASSLGGDRSPGFNIQYF
-,TRBJ2-1,TRBD2,TRBV4-1,16,TGCGCCAGCAGCCACCCTGGCGGGAGCTCATACAATGAGCAGTTCTTC,CASSHPGGSSYNEQFF